A selection of T cell receptor beta chains follows, all from one sample in a study of CD8 T cells in Susac syndrome. TCRdb reprocessed the immunoSEQ multiplex PCR reads via MiXCR and lists one record per CDR3 protein. This sample has 130,000 or so distinct CDR3 sequences, with roughly 80% found just once. Sequencing was done on a sample of CD8+ T cells from PBMCs. The origin of the receptors is a human donor with multiple sclerosis. Both conserved end residues are part of each CDR3. D genes are given only for firm matches. Rows may omit the clone size; those that give it use once, few, many or a size class.

once,TRBV24-1,16,NA,TRBJ1-4,TGTGCCACCAGTGATTTGGCTCGGTCTAATAATGAAAAACTGTTTTTT,CATSDLARSNNEKLFF
NA,TRBV3-1,17,NA,TRBJ2-1,TGTGCCAGCAGCCAAGGAAATCGGAAAGGGTTCTACAATGAGCAGTTCTTC,CASSQGNRKGFYNEQFF
NA,TRBV6-2/TRBV6-3,14,NA,TRBJ2-1,TGTGCCAGCAGTTTCATAGCGGCCTACAATGAGCAGTTCTTC,CASSFIAAYNEQFF
NA,TRBV10-2,15,TRBD1,TRBJ1-1,TGCGCCAGCAGTGAGCCCCGACAGGGAGAGACTGAAGCTTTCTTT,CASSEPRQGETEAFF
NA,TRBV5-6,12,NA,TRBJ1-1,TGTGCCAGCAGCTTGTTTGACACTGAAGCTTTCTTT,CASSLFDTEAFF
once,TRBV30,16,NA,TRBJ2-1,TGTGCCTGGAGTAGGCCCGGGGTCTCCATCTACAATGAGCAGTTCTTC,CAWSRPGVSIYNEQFF
NA,TRBV29-1,19,TRBD2,TRBJ2-5,TGCAGCGTGATGTTGGAGACCGGAGGACTAGCGGGGGCTCAAGAGACCCAGTACTTC,CSVMLETGGLAGAQETQYF
NA,TRBV30,15,TRBD1,TRBJ1-1,TGTGCCTGGGCCACCCGGGACAGCGACTACACTGAAGCTTTCTTT,CAWATRDSDYTEAFF
NA,TRBV19,12,NA,TRBJ1-5,TGTGCCAGTAGTATTGATCGTCAGCCCCAGCATTTT,CASSIDRQPQHF
NA,TRBV7-9,14,NA,TRBJ2-7,TGTGCCAGCAGCTTGCCCCAGGGATCGGGGGAGCAGTACTTC,CASSLPQGSGEQYF
NA,TRBV4-3,18,NA,TRBJ1-1,TGCGCCAGCAGCCAAGATTATTCGCCACAGGGTTCGCTCACTGAAGCTTTCTTT,CASSQDYSPQGSLTEAFF
NA,TRBV25-1,17,NA,TRBJ2-3,TGTGCCAGCAGTGATGGAGTTCTCCTGACCCTCACAGATACGCAGTATTTT,CASSDGVLLTLTDTQYF
NA,TRBV5-4,15,NA,TRBJ2-3,TGTGCCAGCAGCGAAGGAACTGCCCGCACAGATACGCAGTATTTT,CASSEGTARTDTQYF
NA,TRBV7-9,11,TRBD1,TRBJ1-2,TGTGCCAGCATGACAGGGGATGGCTACACCTTC,CASMTGDGYTF
NA,TRBV20-1,17,TRBD2,TRBJ2-5,TGCAGTGCTAGAGATTTGTTCGAGCGGGGGGGCCGGGAGACCCAGTACTTC,CSARDLFERGGRETQYF
few,TRBV6-1,14,NA,TRBJ1-1,TGTGCCAGCAGTGTGGGGGGTAGCAGCACTGAAGCTTTCTTT,CASSVGGSSTEAFF
NA,TRBV18,11,NA,TRBJ2-3,TGTGCCAGCTCACCGGGGGACACGCAGTATTTT,CASSPGDTQYF
NA,TRBV6-5,18,NA,TRBJ1-2,TGTGCCAGCAGTTACTTACCCCCCTGGGGGGAAGCTAACTATGGCTACACCTTC,CASSYLPPWGEANYGYTF
NA,TRBV5-6,15,NA,TRBJ2-1,TGTGCCAGCAGCTGGACCACGAGCTCCTACAATGAGCAGTTCTTC,CASSWTTSSYNEQFF
NA,TRBV12-3/TRBV12-4,12,NA,TRBJ2-5,TGTGCCAGCGGGTGGTCGGGAGAGACCCAGTACTTC,CASGWSGETQYF
few,TRBV7-8,13,NA,TRBJ1-1,TGTGCCAGCAGCTTAGTTTGGGGAACTGAAGCTTTCTTT,CASSLVWGTEAFF
NA,TRBV2,18,TRBD2,TRBJ2-3,TGTGCCAGCAGTGACTCGGCTAGCGGACAATATAGCACAGATACGCAGTATTTT,CASSDSASGQYSTDTQYF
NA,TRBV7-9,14,NA,TRBJ1-1,TGTGCCAGCAGCTCTTCGGGGGCTAACACTGAAGCTTTCTTT,CASSSSGANTEAFF
NA,TRBV20-1,14,NA,TRBJ2-5,TGCAGTGCTAGAGTTACCGAATTTGGTGAGACCCAGTACTTC,CSARVTEFGETQYF
NA,TRBV27,14,TRBD1,TRBJ2-2,TGTGCCAGCACCTTCAGGACAGGGGCCGGGGAGCTGTTTTTT,CASTFRTGAGELFF
NA,TRBV29-1,13,NA,TRBJ2-7,TGCAGCGTTGAGGATGGCAGGGATTACGAGCAGTACTTC,CSVEDGRDYEQYF
NA,TRBV5-6,16,NA,TRBJ2-1,TGTGCCAGCAGCTCTTTCTGGGCAATACATGATTATAGGCAGTTCTTC,CASSSFWAIHDYRQFF
NA,TRBV19,13,NA,TRBJ2-1,TGTGCCAGTAGTACAAATTCCTACAATGAGCAGTTCTTC,CASSTNSYNEQFF
NA,TRBV29-1,12,NA,TRBJ1-2,TGCAGCGTTCTCTCCGGGGGATATGGCTACACCTTC,CSVLSGGYGYTF
NA,TRBV27,15,TRBD1,TRBJ1-2,TGTGCCAGCAGTCTGGGACAGGGGAGTGTCTATGGCTACACCTTC,CASSLGQGSVYGYTF
NA,TRBV19,15,NA,TRBJ2-1,TGTGCCAGTAGTATAGGGCAGGGGTTTATCAATGAGCAGTTCTTC,CASSIGQGFINEQFF